A selection of T cell receptor beta chains follows, all from one sample in a study of blood T cell repertoires in COVID-19. The table came from immunoSEQ multiplex PCR; TCRdb's copy has only in-frame clones and leaves some out. The table includes 120,000 or so clones, about 86% detected once. Source material: peripheral blood. These receptors came from a woman in her 50s with acute or convalescent COVID-19. The CDR3 runs from the conserved cysteine through the conserved F or W. The D gene is left open where the match is weak. Part of the rows lack a size; the others show once, few, many or a class for expanded clones.

D	size	V	J	DNA	CDR3
.	.	TRBV2	TRBJ2-7	TGTGCCAGCAAGCGCGCAGGACTCGTCGACGAGCAGTACTTC	CASKRAGLVDEQYF
TRBD1	few	TRBV18	TRBJ2-7	TGTGCCAGCTCACGGACGACAGGGGGGAACTACGAGCAGTACTTC	CASSRTTGGNYEQYF
TRBD2	.	TRBV7-3	TRBJ2-1	TGTGCCAGCAGCTCCTCCGGGACTAGAGAGAATGAGCAGTTCTTC	CASSSSGTRENEQFF
.	few	TRBV24-1	TRBJ1-2	TGTGCCACCTCGGGGTCTTCACACGCCGGGGGGATAGACTATGGCTACACCTTC	CATSGSSHAGGIDYGYTF
.	.	TRBV19	TRBJ2-4	TGTGCCAGTAGTATGGCCAGGGGCGTGAACATTCAGTACTTC	CASSMARGVNIQYF
TRBD1	.	TRBV11-3	TRBJ2-1	TGTGCCAGCAGCGCCCGGACAGGGGGCTCCTACAATGAGCAGTTCTTC	CASSARTGGSYNEQFF
.	.	TRBV4-2	TRBJ2-7	TGTGCCAGCAGCCAAGACTGGAGCCAATACGAGCAGTACTTC	CASSQDWSQYEQYF
TRBD1	.	TRBV3-1/TRBV3-2	TRBJ2-1	TGTGCCAGTCGACAGAGGGGGCGCAATGAGCAGTTCTTC	CASRQRGRNEQFF
.	.	TRBV5-6	TRBJ1-1	TGTGCCAGCAGCGTTGGGGCAGGGAACACTGAAGCTTTCTTT	CASSVGAGNTEAFF
.	once	TRBV19	TRBJ2-1	TGTGCCAGTAGTAACCGACAGGCTTATCTTCACAATGAGCAGTTCTTC	CASSNRQAYLHNEQFF
TRBD2	.	TRBV3-1/TRBV3-2	TRBJ2-3	TGTGCCAGCAGCCAACCGTGGGCGGGAGGGAAGACAGATACGCAGTATTTT	CASSQPWAGGKTDTQYF